This T cell receptor (beta chain) derives from a study of regulatory T cells in long-lasting Graves disease. Study-wide results and caveats: TCR diversity in persistent Graves' patients was below that of newly diagnosed ones. A limited number of samples was an acknowledged limitation. There were preferences for TRBV28, TRBJ1-2 and TRBJ2-5 in persistent disease.

Building the TCR beta libraries relied on iRepertoire HTBI primers, and CDR3 regions underwent Arm-PCR. Using its own MiXCR run on the multiplex PCR reads, TCRdb lists one record per CDR3 protein. Of approximately 380,000 distinct CDR3 sequences listed, less than 25% are singletons. Concerning this clonotype itself: Its antigen is undetermined.

The CDR3 extends over 12 amino acids. The V gene end was trimmed by 5 bases and the J gene end by 6 bases; junction bases not matched to a gene: 4. CDR1 and CDR2 (germline): MGHDK, SYGVNS. Time point of the sample: persistent/refractory GD, antithyroid drugs over 5 years with positive TRAb. PBMCs were the source of the RNA used for TCR sequencing. Guidelines of the American Thyroid Association were used to diagnose Graves' disease. The clonotype originates from a female donor with Graves disease. The specimen comprised peripheral blood mononuclear cells (PBMCs), sampled when the disease was refractory, from a patient treated with antithyroid drugs. This chain connects TRBV25-1 to TRBJ2-7; 7 nucleotides line up with TRBD1. CDR3 loop: CASSLGQREQYF. The CDR3 region has the DNA TGTGCCAGCAGTTTGGGACAGCGCGAGCAGTACTTC.